These 26 T cell receptor beta chains came from one sample sequenced in a study of shared clonotypes between healthy human individuals. Produced via immunoSEQ multiplex PCR; TCRdb's table is partial and in-frame only. The table shows more than 2,000,000 clones, with approximately 93% occurring only once. The sequenced sample consisted of naive CD4+ T cells from PBMCs. Subset reported: CD45RA+ positively selected. All receptors come from a man younger than 30 in good health. Some clones in this sample may be carry-over from other donors' samples.

V gene TRBV21-1 combines with J gene TRBJ1-4. TRBV21-1 is marked as a pseudogene. This CDR3 spans 21 amino acids. The CDR3 loop is CASSKSSGAPFWRGCYEKLFF. CDR3 coding DNA: TGTGCCAGCAGCAAAAGCTCCGGGGCTCCCTTTTGGCGAGGGTGTTATGAAAAACTGTTTTTT.

V and J are TRBV6-5 and TRBJ2-5, with TRBD2 matching 10 bases. This CDR3 region has 16 residues. In germline, CDR1 is MNHEY, CDR2 SVGAGI. With 2 bases clipped from V and 4 bases from J, the junction kept 7 bases outside the gene matches. CDR3 nucleotide sequence: TGTGCCAGCAGTTACCTAGCGGGGGTAAAGGGAGAGACCCAGTACTTC. Its translation is CASSYLAGVKGETQYF.

V usage is TRBV9 and J usage is TRBJ2-3; D not certain. The CDR3 length is 14 residues. Per germline, CDR1 SGDLS and CDR2 YYNGEE. Trimming shortened V by 3 bases and J by 2 bases, and 10 bases separated the two germline ends. CDR3 DNA: TGTGCCAGCAGCGCCCCTCGCGTCACAGATACGCAGTATTTT. This translates into CASSAPRVTDTQYF.

V gene TRBV11-3 combines with J gene TRBJ2-2; 9 bases match TRBD1. The CDR3 runs 15 residues. Unmatched junction bases numbered 8, after V lost 5 bases and J lost 7 bases. Germline lookup yields CDR1 SGHNT and CDR2 YENEEA. In DNA, the CDR3 is TGTGCCAGCAGCCCAGGACAGGGGTTCGGCGGGGAGCTGTTTTTT. The encoded protein is CASSPGQGFGGELFF.

This clone was counted only a few times. This chain connects TRBV5-1 to TRBJ2-2; no clear D gene. Germline V gives CDR1 SGHRS, CDR2 YFSETQ. The V end lost 6 bases, the J end lost 4 bases, and 16 bases lay between the germline ends. CDR3 length: 15 amino acids. The CDR3 nucleotides are TGCGCCAGCAAGGCGTACATTCGTGGCACCGGGGAGCTGTTTTTT. Translation: CASKAYIRGTGELFF.

In DNA, the CDR3 is TGTGCCAGCAGCTTGGGTGGTGATAATGAAAAACTGTTTTTT. Its protein product is CASSLGGDNEKLFF. This chain links TRBV7-9 with TRBJ1-4; no clear D gene. V was shortened by 3 bases and J by 4 bases, with 9 bases between the two germline ends. The germline V gene encodes CDR1 SEHNR and CDR2 FQNEAQ (reference sequence). The CDR3 length is 14 residues.

Worth noting for this clone: At the DNA level, this CDR3 is encoded by other sequences in the same sample as well. V gene TRBV7-2 combines with J gene TRBJ2-7; D might be TRBD1 (6 bases). The CDR3 extends over 15 amino acids. V was cut by 6 bases and J by 3 bases, with 18 bases left in between. The germline CDR1 and CDR2 sequences are SGHTA and FQGNSA. The CDR3 DNA sequence: TGTGCCAGCAGTCGAACAGGCCAGGGGTTCTACGAGCAGTACTTC. It translates to CASSRTGQGFYEQYF.

The count of this clone is one. This rearrangement joins TRBV2 to TRBJ1-4, with D perhaps TRBD1 (6 bases). The V end lost 8 bases, the J end lost 4 bases, and 14 bases lay between the germline ends. Looked up from germline, CDR1 is SNHLY and CDR2 is FYNNEI. The CDR3 has 14 residues. CDR3 nucleotides: TGTGCCAGCTCTGGGCAGGGGTTTAATGAAAAACTGTTTTTT. Translated: CASSGQGFNEKLFF.

The chain carries TRBV7-9 and TRBJ2-7, with TRBD2 matching 8 bases. Germline CDR1 and CDR2: SEHNR and FQNEAQ (reference sequence). The CDR3 length is 16 residues. Unmatched junction bases numbered 8, after V lost 1 base and J lost 3 bases. CDR3 loop: CASSLVPGLGFYEQYF. As DNA, the CDR3 is TGTGCCAGCAGCTTAGTTCCGGGACTAGGTTTCTACGAGCAGTACTTC.

The chain uses TRBV28 and TRBJ2-1; maybe TRBD2 (5 bases). The CDR3 loop spans 18 amino acids. With 4 bases removed from V and 0 bases from J, the gap between germline ends came to 19 bases. The germline V gene has CDR1 MDHEN and CDR2 SYDVKM. The CDR3 spells CASSSFEGATSSYNEQFF. The DNA of the CDR3 is TGTGCCAGCAGTTCCTTTGAGGGAGCGACCAGCTCCTACAATGAGCAGTTCTTC.

J is TRBJ2-2 and V is TRBV6-1; D possibly corresponds to TRBD2 (5 bases). Germline lookup yields CDR1 MNHNS and CDR2 SASEGT. Trimming stripped 4 bases from V and 0 bases from J, with 18 bases between. The CDR3 is 18 amino acids. CDR3 sequence: CASSGPGGRVPNTGELFF. CDR3 nucleotides: TGTGCCAGCAGTGGCCCGGGTGGGCGGGTTCCGAACACCGGGGAGCTGTTTTTT.

The J gene is TRBJ2-2, the V gene TRBV5-1, with D perhaps matching TRBD2 (5 bases). The germline V and J ends were trimmed by 5 bases and 0 bases, with 11 bases remaining between them. Germline V lookup: CDR1 SGHRS, CDR2 YFSETQ. The CDR3 has 15 amino acids. The CDR3 DNA reads TGCGCCAGCAGTCAGACTAACGCGAACACCGGGGAGCTGTTTTTT. The encoded protein is CASSQTNANTGELFF.

The V gene is TRBV6-1, the J gene TRBJ2-1; 11 bases are a match to TRBD1. Germline V CDR1 and CDR2: MNHNS, SASEGT. V lost 3 bases to trimming and J lost 4 bases; unmatched junction nucleotides: 2. The CDR3 sequence is 15 residues long. CDR3 bases: TGTGCCAGCAGTGAGTGGGACAGGGGGTACAATGAGCAGTTCTTC. It codes for CASSEWDRGYNEQFF.

This sequence joins TRBV5-1 and TRBJ2-1; 8 bases line up with TRBD2. Germline V gene sequence: CDR1 SGHRS, CDR2 YFSETQ. This CDR3 contains 17 residues. The ends lost 3 bases at V and 2 bases at J; junction bases unmatched: 10. The CDR3 reads CASSSSDLAGPYNEQFF. In DNA form, the CDR3 reads TGCGCCAGCAGCTCCTCAGACCTAGCGGGCCCCTACAATGAGCAGTTCTTC.

V is TRBV5-1 and J is TRBJ2-1; 10 bases align to TRBD1. V dropped 4 bases and J dropped 5; count of bases not matched to a gene: 9. The CDR3 is made up of 16 amino acids. Germline CDR1 and CDR2: SGHRS and YFSETQ. The CDR3 protein is CASSVTGGAGDNEQFF. CDR3 nucleotides: TGCGCCAGCAGCGTGACAGGGGGCGCAGGCGACAATGAGCAGTTCTTC.

This chain links TRBV4-2 with TRBJ1-1, with 10 bases identical to TRBD1. This CDR3 is 17 amino acids long. Germline V gene sequence: CDR1 LGHNA, CDR2 YNFKEQ. V shed 2 bases and J 3 bases; nucleotides not matched to a gene: 9. The CDR3 here is CASSQPQTGGRDTEAFF. DNA of the CDR3: TGTGCCAGCAGCCAACCACAGACAGGGGGCAGAGACACTGAAGCTTTCTTT.

J is TRBJ2-5 and V is TRBV2; a possible D gene is TRBD2 (5 bases). CDR3 length: 14 amino acids. Per the germline V gene, CDR1 is SNHLY and CDR2 is FYNNEI. Trimming pared 4 bases from V and 2 bases from J, leaving 11 bases between. The CDR3 loop reads CASSGTFAQETQYF. For the CDR3, the DNA is TGTGCCAGCAGTGGGACTTTTGCACAAGAGACCCAGTACTTC.

V is TRBV5-4 and J is TRBJ2-1, with a possible D match to TRBD1 (6 bases). Germline assignment: CDR1 SGHNT and CDR2 YYREEE (reference sequence). V lost 6 bases to trimming and J lost 5 bases, with 9 bases between them. CDR3 length: 12 amino acids. CDR3 coding DNA: TGTGCCAGCAACCACAGGGACAATGAGCAGTTCTTC. Translated, it gives CASNHRDNEQFF.

The chain combines TRBV9 with TRBJ1-1; the match to TRBD1 covers 7 bases. Germline CDR1 reads SGDLS; CDR2 reads YYNGEE. The V and J ends lost 4 bases and 0 bases, in that order; junction bases with no gene match: 12. The length of the CDR3 is 17 residues. CDR3 sequence (DNA): TGTGCCAGCAGCTCGGGACAGAAGGGGCTCATGAACACTGAAGCTTTCTTT. This sequence encodes CASSSGQKGLMNTEAFF.

Worth noting for this clone: Other nucleotide sequences from this sample produce the same CDR3. The chain couples TRBV9 to TRBJ2-1; 7 bases match TRBD2. Trimming took 2 bases from V and 3 from J; bases not matched to a gene: 2. The CDR3 extends over 14 amino acids. Germline V gene sequence: CDR1 SGDLS, CDR2 YYNGEE. This CDR3 is CASSVGGSYNEQFF. The CDR3 coding sequence is TGTGCCAGCAGCGTGGGCGGGAGCTACAATGAGCAGTTCTTC.

The rearrangement links TRBV7-9 to TRBJ1-4; D gene uncertain. V lost 6 bases to trimming and J lost 5 bases, with 13 bases between them. The CDR3 covers 14 residues. CDR1 is SEHNR, CDR2 FQNEAQ, per germline (reference sequence). In DNA form, the CDR3 reads TGTGCCAGCAGATATGGGCAGGAGAATGAAAAACTGTTTTTT. Translation: CASRYGQENEKLFF. Supplemented by reference TRBV7-9 and TRBJ1-4, the full variable domain reads DTGVSQNPRHKITKRGQNVTFRCDPISEHNRLYWYRQTLGQGPEFLTYFQNEAQLEKSRLLSDRFSAERPKGSFSTLEIQRTEQGDSAMYLCASRYGQENEKLFFGSGTQLSVL.

Comment on this clone: Distinct nucleotide sequences in the sample also encode this CDR3. This sequence joins TRBV5-4 and TRBJ2-7; 10 bases match TRBD1. CDR3 length equals 15 residues. J gave up 0 bases and V 3 bases, and 3 bases lay outside the gene matches. Germline V CDR1 and CDR2: SGHNT, YYREEE (reference sequence). The CDR3 reads CASSSRDRGSYEQYF. In nucleotides, the CDR3 is TGTGCCAGCAGCTCCCGGGACAGGGGCTCCTACGAGCAGTACTTC.

This chain links TRBV9 with TRBJ1-2; 7 bases align to TRBD1. Germline lookup yields CDR1 SGDLS and CDR2 YYNGEE. The CDR3 covers 17 residues. With 0 bases clipped from V and 2 bases from J, the junction kept 10 bases outside the gene matches. Written as DNA, the CDR3 is TGTGCCAGCAGCGTAGACCCGACAGGGATTGTCAACTATGGCTACACCTTC. It encodes CASSVDPTGIVNYGYTF.

The V call is TRBV18, the J call TRBJ2-7, with TRBD1 matching over 7 bases. With V trimmed by 2 bases and J by 2 bases, 9 bases remained unmatched. The CDR3 is 16 amino acids. Germline loops: CDR1 KGHSH, CDR2 LQKENI. The CDR3 DNA reads TGTGCCAGCTCACCAGGGGGACAGCAGGATCCCTACGAGCAGTACTTC. The encoded protein is CASSPGGQQDPYEQYF.

The chain combines TRBV28 with TRBJ2-3; D is perhaps TRBD2 (6 bases). The CDR3 totals 17 residues. Trimming took off 3 bases at V and 4 bases at J, with 20 bases between the two ends. Germline values: CDR1 MDHEN, CDR2 SYDVKM. CDR3 loop: CASSFLGGTEGSDTQYF. The CDR3 DNA sequence: TGTGCCAGCAGTTTTCTAGGAGGGACTGAGGGTTCAGATACGCAGTATTTT. The whole variable domain, filled in from reference TRBV28 and TRBJ2-3, reads DVKVTQSSRYLVKRTGEKVFLECVQDMDHENMFWYRQDPGLGLRLIYFSYDVKMKEKGDIPEGYSVSREKKERFSLILESASTNQTSMYLCASSFLGGTEGSDTQYFGPGTRLTVL.

This chain links TRBV6-6 with TRBJ1-2, with 7 bases that match TRBD1. Germline V gene lookup returns CDR1 MNHNY and CDR2 SVGAGI (reference sequence). The junction had 5 bases not matched to a gene; V was cut back by 6 bases and J by 4 bases. The CDR3 contains 13 residues. The chain's CDR3 is CASSSDRRYGYTF. The CDR3 nucleotides read TGTGCCAGCAGCTCGGACAGGCGCTATGGCTACACCTTC.